The T cell receptor (beta chain) under discussion was sequenced for a study of blood T cell repertoires in COVID-19 (dated by TCRdb to 2018 to 2020). Regarding the study in general: The collaborator samples originated in the United States, Italy and Spain and spanned the acute and convalescent phases of COVID-19. The prospective study material was composed of cDNA or gDNA derived from T cells, B-cell-depleted T cells, or PBMCs. Samples were obtained from the ongoing ImmuneRACE study (first 160 participants) and from 1,200 or so subjects provided by 6 global collaborators. Where HLA class I and class II types were available, the types were taken from metadata supplied by the sample provider, not from assay-based typing. A de-identified subject ID, COVID-19 status, age in years and sex were almost always included in the sample metadata. The repertoires were released in a freely available public database intended as a resource for research on the immune response to SARS-CoV-2. The dataset comprised deeply sampled blood TCRbeta repertoires from subjects exposed to, actively infected with, or recovered from COVID-19.

One collaborating source in Seattle enrolled patients during active infection and followed them longitudinally through the course of disease. Each collaborating institution followed its own protocols to collect whole blood in K2EDTA tubes. Collaborator samples were shipped for TCRbeta analysis as frozen whole blood, isolated PBMCs, or DNA extracted from either sample type. TCRbeta CDR3 regions were amplified from genomic DNA using the immunoSEQ Assay, a bias-controlled multiplex PCR. Per the authors' processing: Nucleated cell counts per sample were estimated from amplification of reference gene primers within the assay. Sequence reads were collapsed and filtered to measure the absolute abundance of every unique TCRbeta CDR3 rearrangement. For each sample, productive Simpson clonality was calculated by taking the square root of Simpson's diversity index across productive rearrangements. TCRdb holds this immuneACCESS table with in-frame rearrangements only. Some clones are missing; in checked studies, unresolved V genes explain under half, and the rest has no known cause. The V and J calls and clone size come from that table; D and trimming were worked out from the DNA. This sample gives over 400,000 clones in total; roughly 89% of them show up just once. The ten largest make up less than 9% of the sample.

Comment on this clone: No cognate antigen has been identified for it. There are no base qualities to consult, and no much larger clone falls within one base.

Its CDR3 holds 16 amino acids, cysteine through phenylalanine. This entry keeps only the CDR3 DNA: 48 bases, framed from base 1. Via the germline V gene, CDR1 is SGHRS and CDR2 YFSETQ. At the junction V is shortened by 7 bases and J by 0 bases; bases outside the gene matches: 4. The research as a whole found: Clinical and demographic metadata were provided uncurated, with the amount varying by source and participant.

This clonotype was sampled from a woman between 50 and 59 years old with COVID-19, enrolled during active disease. The sequence links TRBV5-1 to TRBJ2-2; 12 nucleotides in the junction match TRBD2. Material for sequencing was peripheral blood. The DNA is as follows: TGCGCCAGCCAACTAGCGGGGGGATCGAACACCGGGGAGCTGTTTTTT. Its coded protein is CASQLAGGSNTGELFF. Beyond the CDR3, the reference TRBV5-1 and TRBJ2-2 genes provide the residues; the full variable domain reads: KAGVTQTPRYLIKTRGQQVTLSCSPISGHRSVSWYQQTPGQGLQFLFEYFSETQRNKGNFPGRFSGRQFSNSRSEMNVSTLELGDSALYLCASQLAGGSNTGELFFGEGSRLTVL.